This T cell receptor beta chain was profiled in a study of response to subunit inactivated influenza vaccine. V was clipped by 8 bases and J by 0 bases, with 10 bases between them. This CDR3 is 13 amino acids long. Per germline, CDR1 SGHDN and CDR2 FVKESK. From the RT-PCR reads, TCRdb called clonotypes with MiXCR, one entry per CDR3 protein. The sample carries approximately 700,000 distinct CDR3 sequences, about 15% recorded once. Sample: PBMCs from blood, taken 11 to 12 days after vaccination. V usage is TRBV14 and J usage is TRBJ1-1; possibly TRBD1 for D (6 bases). The source of this sequence is a man aged 45 to 65 who received an inactivated influenza vaccine. In nucleotides, the CDR3 is TGTGCCAGCGGGGGACAACTGAACACTGAAGCTTTCTTT. Translating gives CASGGQLNTEAFF.